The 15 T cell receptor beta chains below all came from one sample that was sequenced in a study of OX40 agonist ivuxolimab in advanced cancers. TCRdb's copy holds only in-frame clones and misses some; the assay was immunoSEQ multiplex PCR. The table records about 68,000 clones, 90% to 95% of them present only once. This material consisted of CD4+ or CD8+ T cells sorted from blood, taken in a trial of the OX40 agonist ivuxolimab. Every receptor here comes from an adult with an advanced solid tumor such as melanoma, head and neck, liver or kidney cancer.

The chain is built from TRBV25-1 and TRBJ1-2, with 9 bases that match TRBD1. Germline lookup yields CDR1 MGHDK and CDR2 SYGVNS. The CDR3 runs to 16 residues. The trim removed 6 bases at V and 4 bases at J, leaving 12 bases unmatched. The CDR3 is CASSPRGGQGLYGYTF. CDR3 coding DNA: TGTGCCAGCAGCCCAAGGGGGGGACAGGGCCTCTATGGCTACACCTTC.

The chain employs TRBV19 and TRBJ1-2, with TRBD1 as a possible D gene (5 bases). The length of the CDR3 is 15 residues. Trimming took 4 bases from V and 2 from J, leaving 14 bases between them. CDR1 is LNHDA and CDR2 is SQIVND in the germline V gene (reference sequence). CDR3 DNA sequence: TGTGCCAGTAGTAATAATTGGGACGGAAACTATGGCTACACCTTC. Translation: CASSNNWDGNYGYTF.

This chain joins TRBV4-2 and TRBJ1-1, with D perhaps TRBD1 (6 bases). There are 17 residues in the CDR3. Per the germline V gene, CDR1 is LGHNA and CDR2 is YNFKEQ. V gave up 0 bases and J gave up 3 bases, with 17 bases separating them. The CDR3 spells CASSQDITARGHTEAFF. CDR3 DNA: TGTGCCAGCAGCCAAGATATAACAGCCAGGGGCCACACTGAAGCTTTCTTT.

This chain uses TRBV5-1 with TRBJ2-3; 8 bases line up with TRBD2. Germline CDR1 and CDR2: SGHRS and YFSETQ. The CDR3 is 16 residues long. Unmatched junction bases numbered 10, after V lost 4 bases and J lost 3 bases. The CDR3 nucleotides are TGCGCCAGCAGCGAAGGGACTAGGGGGGAGACAGATACGCAGTATTTT. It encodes CASSEGTRGETDTQYF.

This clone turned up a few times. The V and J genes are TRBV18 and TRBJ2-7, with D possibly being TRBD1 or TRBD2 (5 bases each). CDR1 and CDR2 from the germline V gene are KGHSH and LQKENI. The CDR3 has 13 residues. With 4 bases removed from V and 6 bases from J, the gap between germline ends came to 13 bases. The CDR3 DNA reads TGTGCCAGCTCACGACAGAGGGGCCTCGAGCAGTACTTC. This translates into CASSRQRGLEQYF.

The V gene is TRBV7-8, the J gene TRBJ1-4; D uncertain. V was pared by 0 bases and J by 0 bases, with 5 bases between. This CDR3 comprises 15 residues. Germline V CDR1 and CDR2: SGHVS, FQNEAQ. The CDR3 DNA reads TGTGCCAGCAGCTTAGCAGGTGCAACTAATGAAAAACTGTTTTTT. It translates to CASSLAGATNEKLFF.

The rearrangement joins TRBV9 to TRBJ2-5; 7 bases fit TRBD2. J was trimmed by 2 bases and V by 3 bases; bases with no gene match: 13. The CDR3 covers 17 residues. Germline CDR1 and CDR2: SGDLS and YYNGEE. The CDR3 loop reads CASSGRGLASGQETQYF. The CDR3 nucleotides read TGTGCCAGCAGCGGACGGGGGTTGGCTAGCGGACAAGAGACCCAGTACTTC.

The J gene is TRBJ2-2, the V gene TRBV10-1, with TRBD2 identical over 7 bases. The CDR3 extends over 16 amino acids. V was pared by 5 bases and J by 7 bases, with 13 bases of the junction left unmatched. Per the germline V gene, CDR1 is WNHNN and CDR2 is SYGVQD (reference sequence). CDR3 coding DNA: TGCGCCAGCAGTTTGGCTGGCGGGAGTGCTGGCGGGGAGCTGTTTTTT. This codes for CASSLAGGSAGGELFF.

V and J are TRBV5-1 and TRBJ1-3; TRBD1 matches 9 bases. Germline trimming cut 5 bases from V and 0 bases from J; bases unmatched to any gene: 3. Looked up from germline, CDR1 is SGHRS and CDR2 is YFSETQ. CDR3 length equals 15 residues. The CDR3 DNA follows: TGCGCCAGCAGTCGGGACAGGGTCTCTGGAAACACCATATATTTT. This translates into CASSRDRVSGNTIYF.

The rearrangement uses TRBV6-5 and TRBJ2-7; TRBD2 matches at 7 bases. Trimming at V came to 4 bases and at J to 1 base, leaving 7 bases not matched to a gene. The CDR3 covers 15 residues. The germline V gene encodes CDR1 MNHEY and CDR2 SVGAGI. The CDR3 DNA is TGTGCCAGCAGTTCCACAGCGGGACCATCCTACGAGCAGTACTTC. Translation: CASSSTAGPSYEQYF.

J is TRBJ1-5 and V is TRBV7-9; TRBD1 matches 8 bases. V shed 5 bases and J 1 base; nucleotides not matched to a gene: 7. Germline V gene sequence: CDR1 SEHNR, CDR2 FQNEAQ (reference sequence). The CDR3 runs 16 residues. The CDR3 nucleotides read TGTGCCAGCAGCACAGGACAGGGCGGAAGCAATCAGCCCCAGCATTTT. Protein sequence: CASSTGQGGSNQPQHF.

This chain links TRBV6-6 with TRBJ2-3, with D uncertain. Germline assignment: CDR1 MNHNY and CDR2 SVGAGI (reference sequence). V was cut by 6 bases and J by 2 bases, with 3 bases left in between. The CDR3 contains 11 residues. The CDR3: CASRYTDTQYF. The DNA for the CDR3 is TGTGCCAGCAGATACACAGATACGCAGTATTTT.

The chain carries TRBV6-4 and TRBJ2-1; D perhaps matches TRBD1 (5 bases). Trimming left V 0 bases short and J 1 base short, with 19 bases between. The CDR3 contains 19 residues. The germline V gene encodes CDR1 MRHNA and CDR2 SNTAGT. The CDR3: CASSDSRWGASRSYNEQFF. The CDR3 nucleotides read TGTGCCAGCAGTGACTCCCGATGGGGCGCCTCAAGGTCCTACAATGAGCAGTTCTTC.

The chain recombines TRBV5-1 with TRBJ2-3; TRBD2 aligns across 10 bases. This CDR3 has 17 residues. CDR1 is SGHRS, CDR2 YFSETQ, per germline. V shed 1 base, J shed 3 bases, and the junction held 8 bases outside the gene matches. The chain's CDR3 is CASSLWLAGVGTDTQYF. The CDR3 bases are TGCGCCAGCAGCTTGTGGCTAGCGGGAGTAGGGACAGATACGCAGTATTTT.

Here the CDR3 DNA reads TGTGCCACCAGAAGTAGTTCTGGAAACACCATATATTTT. Its translation is CATRSSSGNTIYF. The V gene is TRBV15, the J gene TRBJ1-3; D call uncertain. With 6 bases removed from V and 1 base from J, the gap between germline ends came to 7 bases. The germline CDR1 and CDR2 sequences are LNHNV and YYDKDF (reference sequence). This CDR3 comprises 13 residues. Together with reference TRBV15 and TRBJ1-3, the CDR3 gives the full variable domain: DAMVIQNPRYQVTQFGKPVTLSCSQTLNHNVMYWYQQKSSQAPKLLFHYYDKDFNNEADTPDNFQSRRPNTSFCFLDIRSPGLGDTAMYLCATRSSSGNTIYFGEGSWLTVV.